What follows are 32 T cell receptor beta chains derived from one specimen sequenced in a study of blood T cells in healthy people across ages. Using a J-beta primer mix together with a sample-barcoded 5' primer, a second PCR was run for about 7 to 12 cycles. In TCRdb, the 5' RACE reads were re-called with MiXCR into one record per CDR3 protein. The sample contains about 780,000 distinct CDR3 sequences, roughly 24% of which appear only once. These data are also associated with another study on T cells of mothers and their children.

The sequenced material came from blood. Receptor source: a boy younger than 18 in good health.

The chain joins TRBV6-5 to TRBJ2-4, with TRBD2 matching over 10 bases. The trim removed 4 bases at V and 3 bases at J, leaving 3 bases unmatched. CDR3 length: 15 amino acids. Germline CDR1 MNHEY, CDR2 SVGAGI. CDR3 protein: CASSSLAGDKNIQYF. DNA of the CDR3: TGTGCCAGCAGTTCCCTAGCGGGGGACAAAAACATTCAGTACTTC.

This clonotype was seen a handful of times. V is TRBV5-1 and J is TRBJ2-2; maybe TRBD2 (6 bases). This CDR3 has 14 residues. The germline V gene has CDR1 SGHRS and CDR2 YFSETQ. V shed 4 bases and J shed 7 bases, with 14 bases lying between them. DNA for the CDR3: TGCGCCAGCAGCGTGGGGACTGCCAGCGGGGAGCTGTTTTTT. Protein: CASSVGTASGELFF. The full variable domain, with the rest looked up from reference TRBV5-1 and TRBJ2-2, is KAGVTQTPRYLIKTRGQQVTLSCSPISGHRSVSWYQQTPGQGLQFLFEYFSETQRNKGNFPGRFSGRQFSNSRSEMNVSTLELGDSALYLCASSVGTASGELFFGEGSRLTVL.

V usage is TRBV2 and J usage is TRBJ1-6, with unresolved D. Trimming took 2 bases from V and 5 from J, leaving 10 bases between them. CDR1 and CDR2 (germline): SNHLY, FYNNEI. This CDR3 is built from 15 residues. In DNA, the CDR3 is TGTGCCAGCAGTGAAATGGGTCGGGATAATTCACCCCTCCACTTT. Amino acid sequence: CASSEMGRDNSPLHF.

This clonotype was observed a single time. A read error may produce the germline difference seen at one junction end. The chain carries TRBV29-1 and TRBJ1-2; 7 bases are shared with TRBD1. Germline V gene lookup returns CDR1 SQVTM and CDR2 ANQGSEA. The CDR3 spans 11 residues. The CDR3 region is CSVTGEDGYTF. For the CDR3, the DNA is TGCAGCGTAACAGGGGAGGATGGTTACACCTTC.

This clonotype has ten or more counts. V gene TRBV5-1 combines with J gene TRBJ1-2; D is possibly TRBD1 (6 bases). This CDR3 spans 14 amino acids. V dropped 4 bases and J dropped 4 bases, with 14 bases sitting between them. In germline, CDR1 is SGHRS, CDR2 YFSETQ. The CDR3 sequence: CASSPDGTLYGYTF. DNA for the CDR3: TGCGCCAGCAGCCCGGATGGGACACTCTATGGCTACACCTTC. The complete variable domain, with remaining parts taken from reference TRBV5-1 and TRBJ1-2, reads KAGVTQTPRYLIKTRGQQVTLSCSPISGHRSVSWYQQTPGQGLQFLFEYFSETQRNKGNFPGRFSGRQFSNSRSEMNVSTLELGDSALYLCASSPDGTLYGYTFGSGTRLTVV.

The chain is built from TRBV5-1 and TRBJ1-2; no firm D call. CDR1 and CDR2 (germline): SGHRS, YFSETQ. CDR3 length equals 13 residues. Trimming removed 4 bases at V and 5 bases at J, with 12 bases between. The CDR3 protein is CASSPSDGYGYTF. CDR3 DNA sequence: TGCGCCAGCAGCCCCTCGGACGGATATGGCTACACCTTC.

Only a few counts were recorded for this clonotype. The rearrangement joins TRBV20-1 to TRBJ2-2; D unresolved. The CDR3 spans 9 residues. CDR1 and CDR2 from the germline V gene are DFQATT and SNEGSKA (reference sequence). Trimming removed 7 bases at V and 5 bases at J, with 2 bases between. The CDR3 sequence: CSVTGELFF. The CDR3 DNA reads TGCAGTGTTACCGGGGAGCTGTTTTTT.

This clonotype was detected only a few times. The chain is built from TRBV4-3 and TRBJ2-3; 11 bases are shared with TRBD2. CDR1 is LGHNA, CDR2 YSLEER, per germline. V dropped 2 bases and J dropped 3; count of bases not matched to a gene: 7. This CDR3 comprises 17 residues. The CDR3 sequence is CASSQTIAGGSTDTQYF. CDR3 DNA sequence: TGCGCCAGCAGCCAAACCATAGCGGGAGGGAGTACAGATACGCAGTATTTT.

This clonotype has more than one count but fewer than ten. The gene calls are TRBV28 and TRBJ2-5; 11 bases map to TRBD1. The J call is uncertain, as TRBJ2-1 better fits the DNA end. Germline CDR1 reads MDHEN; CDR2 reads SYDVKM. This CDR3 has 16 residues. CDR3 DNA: TGTGCCAGCAGTACCCTCCGGGACAGGGGGTTTCGGGAGCAGTTCTTC. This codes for CASSTLRDRGFREQFF.

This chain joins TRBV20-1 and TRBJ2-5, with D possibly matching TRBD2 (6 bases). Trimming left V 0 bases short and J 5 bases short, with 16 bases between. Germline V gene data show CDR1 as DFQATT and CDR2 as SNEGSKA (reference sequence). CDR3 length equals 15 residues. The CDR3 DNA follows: TGCAGTGCTAGAGATCTTGCCGGGGGTAGGGAGACCCAGTACTTC. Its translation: CSARDLAGGRETQYF.

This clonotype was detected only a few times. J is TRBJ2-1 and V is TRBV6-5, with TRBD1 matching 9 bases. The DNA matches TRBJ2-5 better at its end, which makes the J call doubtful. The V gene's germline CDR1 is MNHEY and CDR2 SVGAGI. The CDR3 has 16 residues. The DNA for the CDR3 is TGTGCCAGCAGTTCCGGGACAGGGAATCCCCGGGAGACCCAGTACTTC. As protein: CASSSGTGNPRETQYF.

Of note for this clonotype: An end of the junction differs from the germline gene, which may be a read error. The CDR3 is CASRPGTSGGQETRYF. CDR3 in DNA: TGTGCCAGCAGGCCCGGGACTAGCGGGGGCCAAGAGACCCGGTACTTC. The chain employs TRBV6-6 and TRBJ2-5; TRBD2 agrees at 14 bases. Germline-derived CDR1 and CDR2 are MNHNY and SVGAGI (reference sequence). The CDR3 length is 16 residues.

CDR3 nucleotides: TGCAGCGTTATCGAGTCTGGGGCCAACGTCCTGACTTTC. Amino acids: CSVIESGANVLTF. The rearrangement uses TRBV29-1 and TRBJ2-6; no firm D call. Germline lookup yields CDR1 SQVTM and CDR2 ANQGSEA. V lost 5 bases, J lost 1 base, and 6 bases lay in between. The CDR3 has 13 amino acids.

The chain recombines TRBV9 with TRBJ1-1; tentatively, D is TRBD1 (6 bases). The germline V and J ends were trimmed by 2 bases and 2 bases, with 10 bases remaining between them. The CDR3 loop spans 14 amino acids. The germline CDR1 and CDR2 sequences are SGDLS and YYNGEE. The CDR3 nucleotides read TGTGCCAGCAGCGTTGCGACAGGAAACACTGAAGCTTTCTTT. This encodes CASSVATGNTEAFF.

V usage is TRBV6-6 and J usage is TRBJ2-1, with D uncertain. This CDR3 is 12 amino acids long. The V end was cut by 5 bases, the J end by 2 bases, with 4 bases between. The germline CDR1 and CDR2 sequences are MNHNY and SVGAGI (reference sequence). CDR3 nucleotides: TGTGCCAGCAGTAGGCCCTACAATGAGCAGTTCTTC. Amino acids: CASSRPYNEQFF.

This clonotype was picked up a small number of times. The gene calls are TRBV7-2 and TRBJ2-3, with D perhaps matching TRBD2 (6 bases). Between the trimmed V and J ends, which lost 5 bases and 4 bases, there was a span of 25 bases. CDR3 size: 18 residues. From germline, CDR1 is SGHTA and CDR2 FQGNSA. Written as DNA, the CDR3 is TGTGCCAGCAGCCGGGTGAGGGCCAAGCGGGTGCCCCCAGATACGCAGTATTTT. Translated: CASSRVRAKRVPPDTQYF.

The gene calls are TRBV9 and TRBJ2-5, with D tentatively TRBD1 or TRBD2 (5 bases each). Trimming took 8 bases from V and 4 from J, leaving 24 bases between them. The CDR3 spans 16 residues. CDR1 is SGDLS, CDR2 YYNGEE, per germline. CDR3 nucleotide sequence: TGTGCCAGGAGCATAGGGACCTCACAACCTCCAGAGACCCAGTACTTC. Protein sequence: CARSIGTSQPPETQYF.

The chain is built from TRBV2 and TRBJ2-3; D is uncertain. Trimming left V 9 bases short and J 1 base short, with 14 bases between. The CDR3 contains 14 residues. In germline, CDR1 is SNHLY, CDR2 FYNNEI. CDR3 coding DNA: TGTGCCAGAAGACACCGTGGGGGCACAGATACGCAGTATTTT. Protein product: CARRHRGGTDTQYF.

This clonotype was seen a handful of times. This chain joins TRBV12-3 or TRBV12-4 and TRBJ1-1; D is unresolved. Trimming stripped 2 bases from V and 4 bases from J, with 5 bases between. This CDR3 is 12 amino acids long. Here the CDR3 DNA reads TGTGCCAGCAGTTTAAGTACCACTGAAGCTTTCTTT. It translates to CASSLSTTEAFF.

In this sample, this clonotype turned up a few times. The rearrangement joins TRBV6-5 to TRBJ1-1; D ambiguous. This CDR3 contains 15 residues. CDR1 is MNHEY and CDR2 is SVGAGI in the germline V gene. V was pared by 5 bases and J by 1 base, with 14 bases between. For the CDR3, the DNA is TGTGCCAGCAGTCTCGATGGTACAGAGAACACTGAAGCTTTCTTT. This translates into CASSLDGTENTEAFF.

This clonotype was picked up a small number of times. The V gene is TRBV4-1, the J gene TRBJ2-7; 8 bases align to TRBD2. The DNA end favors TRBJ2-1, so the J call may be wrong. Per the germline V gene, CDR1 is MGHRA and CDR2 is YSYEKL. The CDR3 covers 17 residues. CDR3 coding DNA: TGCGCCAGCAGCCAAACCGTGATGGGCGGGGGGCCCCCGTCCCAGTTCTTC. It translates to CASSQTVMGGGPPSQFF.

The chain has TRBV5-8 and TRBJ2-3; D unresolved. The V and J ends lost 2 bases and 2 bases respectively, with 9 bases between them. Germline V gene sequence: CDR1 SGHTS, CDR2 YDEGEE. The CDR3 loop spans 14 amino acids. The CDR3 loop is CASSFDRVTDTQYF. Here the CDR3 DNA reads TGTGCCAGCAGCTTTGATCGGGTCACAGATACGCAGTATTTT.

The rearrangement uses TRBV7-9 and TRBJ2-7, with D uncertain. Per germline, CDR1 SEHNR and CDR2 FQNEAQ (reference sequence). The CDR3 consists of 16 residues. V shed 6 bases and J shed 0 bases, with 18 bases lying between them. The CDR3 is CASSLSGSSSSYEQYF. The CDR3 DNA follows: TGTGCCAGCAGTTTAAGTGGGTCTTCGAGCTCCTACGAGCAGTACTTC.

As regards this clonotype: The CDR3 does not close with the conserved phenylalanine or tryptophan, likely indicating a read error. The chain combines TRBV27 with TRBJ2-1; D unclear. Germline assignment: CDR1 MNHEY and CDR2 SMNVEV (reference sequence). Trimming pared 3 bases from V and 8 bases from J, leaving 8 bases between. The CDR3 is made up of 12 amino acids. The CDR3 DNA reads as TGTGCCAGCAGTTTTCGTGGGGATGAGCAGTTCCTC. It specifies CASSFRGDEQFL.

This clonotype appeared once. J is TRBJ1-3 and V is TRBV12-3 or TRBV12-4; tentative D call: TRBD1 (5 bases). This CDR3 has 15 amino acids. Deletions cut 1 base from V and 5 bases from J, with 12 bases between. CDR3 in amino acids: CASSLGRGGRNTIYF. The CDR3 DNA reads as TGTGCCAGCAGTTTAGGAAGGGGTGGAAGAAACACCATATATTTT.

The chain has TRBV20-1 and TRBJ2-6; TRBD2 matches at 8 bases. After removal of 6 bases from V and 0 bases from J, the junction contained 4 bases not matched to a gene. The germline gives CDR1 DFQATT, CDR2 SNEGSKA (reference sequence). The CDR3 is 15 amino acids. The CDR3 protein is CSAGGAPSGANVLTF. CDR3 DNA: TGCAGTGCCGGGGGGGCCCCCTCTGGGGCCAACGTCCTGACTTTC.

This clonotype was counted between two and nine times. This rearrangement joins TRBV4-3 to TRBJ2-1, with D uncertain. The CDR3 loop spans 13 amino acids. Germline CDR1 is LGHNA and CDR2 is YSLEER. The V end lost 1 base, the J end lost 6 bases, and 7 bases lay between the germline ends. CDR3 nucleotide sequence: TGCGCCAGCAGCCAAGGCTTGCGCAATGAGCAGTTCTTC. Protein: CASSQGLRNEQFF.

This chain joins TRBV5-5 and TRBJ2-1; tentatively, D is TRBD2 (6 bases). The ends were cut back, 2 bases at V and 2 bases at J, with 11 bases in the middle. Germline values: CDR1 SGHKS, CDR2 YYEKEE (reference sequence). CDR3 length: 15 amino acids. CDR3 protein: CASSLLAVAYNEQFF. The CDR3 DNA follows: TGTGCCAGCAGCTTACTAGCTGTGGCCTACAATGAGCAGTTCTTC. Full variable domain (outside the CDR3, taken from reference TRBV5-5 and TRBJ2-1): DAGVTQSPTHLIKTRGQQVTLRCSPISGHKSVSWYQQVLGQGPQFIFQYYEKEERGRGNFPDRFSARQFPNYSSELNVNALLLGDSALYLCASSLLAVAYNEQFFGPGTRLTVL.

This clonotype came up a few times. The DNA of the CDR3 is TGTGCCAGCAGCGCCCGGGACCCGGGACAGGGAAATAGTGGCTACACCTTC. As protein: CASSARDPGQGNSGYTF. V usage is TRBV9 and J usage is TRBJ1-2, with 9 bases that match TRBD1. CDR3 length: 17 residues. Losses at the gene ends were 3 bases for V and 7 bases for J; bases not matched to a gene: 16. The germline gives CDR1 SGDLS, CDR2 YYNGEE. Together with reference TRBV9 and TRBJ1-2, the CDR3 gives the full variable domain: DSGVTQTPKHLITATGQRVTLRCSPRSGDLSVYWYQQSLDQGLQFLIQYYNGEERAKGNILERFSAQQFPDLHSELNLSSLELGDSALYFCASSARDPGQGNSGYTFGSGTRLTVV.

The CDR3 DNA is TGTGCCAGCAGCTCTCAGGGAACTGGCACAGATACGCAGTATTTT. Protein product: CASSSQGTGTDTQYF. The chain couples TRBV7-2 to TRBJ2-3; TRBD1 might be the D (5 bases). CDR3 length equals 15 residues. Trimming took off 4 bases at V and 1 base at J, with 12 bases between the two ends. Germline CDR1 and CDR2: SGHTA and FQGNSA.

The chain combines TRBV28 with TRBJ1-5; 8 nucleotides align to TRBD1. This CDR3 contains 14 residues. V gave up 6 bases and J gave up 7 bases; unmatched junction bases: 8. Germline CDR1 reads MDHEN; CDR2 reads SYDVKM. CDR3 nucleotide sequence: TGTGCCAGCAGGGCCCAGGGGGCACGGCAGCCCCAGCATTTT. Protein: CASRAQGARQPQHF.

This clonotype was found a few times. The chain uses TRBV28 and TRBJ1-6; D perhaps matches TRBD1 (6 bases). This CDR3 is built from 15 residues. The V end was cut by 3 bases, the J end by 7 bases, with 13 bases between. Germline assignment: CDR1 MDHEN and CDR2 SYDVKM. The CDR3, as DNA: TGTGCCAGCAGTTTGACAGGCCTCTCGAATTCACCCCTCCACTTT. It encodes CASSLTGLSNSPLHF.